This entry describes one T cell receptor beta chain. The data were taken from a study of blood T cell repertoires in COVID-19. Study at large: Acute and convalescent COVID-19 samples came from the United States, Italy and Spain. Nucleic acid was either cDNA or gDNA, and it came from T cells, B-cell-depleted T cells, or PBMCs.

Trimming removed 6 bases from V and 8 bases from J; junction bases left unmatched: 16. Germline CDR1 is MDHEN and CDR2 is SYDVKM. The CDR3 is 16 residues long. Original processing methods: It was from reference gene primer amplification that nucleated cell counts were estimated. Method: immunoSEQ multiplex PCR; TCRdb's copy keeps in-frame clones and lacks some. That table furnishes V, J and clone size, whereas the DNA furnished D and trimming. Among 59,000 or so clones listed, roughly 93% were seen once. This TCR was sampled from a human donor in a cohort sampled during active COVID-19. What was sequenced was peripheral blood. The genes are TRBV28 and TRBJ1-3; 7 bases align to TRBD1. CDR3 coding DNA: TGTGCCAGCAGGCGATCGGGCACCTCAACAGGGGACACCATATATTTT. Encoded protein: CASRRSGTSTGDTIYF.